The 25 T cell receptor beta chains listed next were all sequenced from one sample in a study of human T cells and chemical hapten exposure. Specified time point: pre-sensitization, week 0. Treatment reported: therapeutic diphenylcyclopropenone sensitization with weekly scalp DPC. TCRdb processed the RACE reads anew with MiXCR; each CDR3 protein has one entry. The sample records about 85,000 distinct CDR3 sequences, about 8% being singletons. This specimen was whole blood, taken in connection with sensitization to the hapten diphenylcyclopropenone (DPC). The receptors derive from a middle-aged man with alopecia areata. Some clones in this sample may be carry-over from other donors' samples.

In this sample, this clonotype turned up many times. The chain has TRBV7-2 and TRBJ2-6; no reliable D call. Trimming cost V 5 bases and J 3 bases, with 5 bases left between them. The CDR3 totals 13 residues. Germline CDR1 SGHTA, CDR2 FQGNSA. The CDR3 sequence is CASSPGGANVLTF. The DNA for the CDR3 is TGTGCCAGCAGCCCTGGTGGGGCCAACGTCCTGACTTTC.

This clonotype was seen a few times. The CDR3 bases are TGTGCCTCTAAGGGACTAGCCCATGAGCAGTTCTTC. It codes for CASKGLAHEQFF. J is TRBJ2-1 and V is TRBV25-1; 9 nucleotides match TRBD2. The CDR3 covers 12 residues. V shed 11 bases and J 8 bases; nucleotides not matched to a gene: 7. CDR1 and CDR2 (germline): MGHDK, SYGVNS.

Points on this clonotype: A much larger clonotype is one base distant, so this may be a read error. The chain uses TRBV7-3 and TRBJ2-1; D possibly corresponds to TRBD1 (5 bases). CDR1 SGHTA and CDR2 FQGTGA come from the germline V gene. V dropped 4 bases and J dropped 8 bases, with 18 bases sitting between them. This CDR3 has 15 amino acids. The CDR3 protein is CASSSLGPQGDEQFF. For the CDR3, the DNA is TGTGCCAGCAGCTCCCTCGGGCCCCAGGGCGATGAGCAGTTCTTC.

The table lists this clonotype with a few counts. The chain employs TRBV5-4 and TRBJ1-4; D not certain. Between the trimmed V and J ends, which lost 4 bases and 5 bases, there was a span of 9 bases. Per the germline V gene, CDR1 is SGHNT and CDR2 is YYREEE (reference sequence). The CDR3 is made up of 13 amino acids. The CDR3 is CASSRTGNEKLFF. In nucleotides, the CDR3 is TGTGCCAGCAGCCGGACCGGGAATGAAAAACTGTTTTTT.

V is TRBV20-1 and J is TRBJ2-7; TRBD1 aligns across 10 bases. The CDR3 length is 16 residues. V trimming: 2 bases; J trimming: 3 bases; junction bases outside the gene matches: 10. The V gene's germline CDR1 is DFQATT and CDR2 SNEGSKA (reference sequence). The CDR3 is CSARWGTGEPFYEQYF. CDR3 nucleotides: TGCAGTGCTAGATGGGGGACAGGGGAACCCTTCTACGAGCAGTACTTC.

This clonotype was detected a few times. V usage is TRBV20-1 and J usage is TRBJ2-3; TRBD1 is a possible D gene (6 bases). The V gene lost 5 bases and the J gene lost 1 base, with 13 bases spanning the gap. The CDR3 contains 14 residues. CDR1 is DFQATT and CDR2 is SNEGSKA in the germline V gene (reference sequence). The CDR3 DNA sequence: TGCAGTGCTGTAAGCCCAGGGGGCACAGATACGCAGTATTTT. This codes for CSAVSPGGTDTQYF.

In its sample, this clonotype was seen many times. This chain connects TRBV5-1 to TRBJ2-5; no definite D call. Trimming pared 2 bases from V and 0 bases from J, leaving 8 bases between. This CDR3 contains 14 residues. The germline V gene has CDR1 SGHRS and CDR2 YFSETQ. This chain's CDR3 is CASSLAGNQETQYF. The CDR3 DNA sequence: TGCGCCAGCAGCTTAGCCGGCAACCAAGAGACCCAGTACTTC.

This clonotype appeared once. A much larger clone differs by one base, so this may be a read error. The conserved phenylalanine or tryptophan is not found at the CDR3 terminus, so this likely reflects a read error. The V call is TRBV18, the J call TRBJ1-2; a weak D match, TRBD1 (5 bases). The CDR3 loop spans 16 amino acids. The germline V and J ends were trimmed by 3 bases and 1 base, with 15 bases remaining between them. CDR1 is KGHSH and CDR2 is LQKENI in the germline V gene. The CDR3 bases are TGTGCCAGCTCACCCCCAGGGTGGGATGTTAACTATGGCTACACCCTC. As protein: CASSPPGWDVNYGYTL.

V gene TRBV7-9 combines with J gene TRBJ2-1, with D maybe TRBD2 (5 bases). Trimming stripped 3 bases from V and 10 bases from J, with 10 bases between. This CDR3 is 12 amino acids long. Germline V gene sequence: CDR1 SEHNR, CDR2 FQNEAQ (reference sequence). CDR3 coding DNA: TGTGCCAGCAGCTTGGACTCCTCGGAGCAGTTCTTC. Residues: CASSLDSSEQFF.

The chain is built from TRBV30 and TRBJ2-5; D is unresolved. V dropped 0 bases and J dropped 1 base, with 9 bases sitting between them. The CDR3 consists of 14 residues. CDR1 is GTSNPN and CDR2 is SVGIG in the germline V gene (reference sequence). CDR3 coding DNA: TGTGCCTGGAGTGTAGACCTGATCCAAGAGACCCAGTACTTC. It yields the protein CAWSVDLIQETQYF.

Ten or more counts support this clonotype. The genes are TRBV20-1 and TRBJ2-3, with D possibly TRBD2 on 6 matching bases. The germline V and J ends were trimmed by 7 bases and 6 bases, with 14 bases remaining between them. Germline V CDR1 and CDR2: DFQATT, SNEGSKA (reference sequence). This CDR3 comprises 12 residues. The CDR3 reads CSVARGLDTQYF. CDR3 DNA sequence: TGCAGTGTGGCCCGGGGGTTGGATACGCAGTATTTT.

V usage is TRBV11-1 and J usage is TRBJ2-3; D unresolved. Germline CDR1 SGHAT, CDR2 FQDESV (reference sequence). Trimming pared 6 bases from V and 4 bases from J, leaving 11 bases between. There are 13 residues in the CDR3. CDR3 sequence: CASSLQAADTQYF. The CDR3 bases are TGTGCCAGCAGTCTCCAGGCGGCAGATACGCAGTATTTT. Based on the CDR3 plus reference TRBV11-1 and TRBJ2-3, the full variable domain is EAEVAQSPRYKITEKSQAVAFWCDPISGHATLYWYRQILGQGPELLVQFQDESVVDDSQLPKDRFSAERLKGVDSTLKIQPAELGDSAMYLCASSLQAADTQYFGPGTRLTVL.

This clonotype was counted a few times. The rearrangement links TRBV27 to TRBJ1-1, with D possibly being TRBD1 (6 bases). V dropped 6 bases and J dropped 7 bases, with 18 bases sitting between them. This CDR3 is built from 14 residues. CDR1 is MNHEY, CDR2 SMNVEV, per germline (reference sequence). CDR3 coding DNA: TGTGCCAGCAGGAGACAGGTTGCCGTTTTTGAAGCTTTCTTT. This codes for CASRRQVAVFEAFF.

The chain combines TRBV6-6 with TRBJ1-4; D gene unclear. V was trimmed by 6 bases and J by 2 bases, leaving 16 bases between them. This CDR3 comprises 16 residues. The germline gives CDR1 MNHNY, CDR2 SVGAGI (reference sequence). CDR3 protein: CASSPPLGVTNEKLFF. CDR3 DNA: TGTGCCAGCAGCCCCCCCCTAGGAGTTACTAATGAAAAACTGTTTTTT.

This clonotype was seen many times. V usage is TRBV20-1 and J usage is TRBJ1-4; D is ambiguous. There are 12 residues in the CDR3. Germline V gene data show CDR1 as DFQATT and CDR2 as SNEGSKA (reference sequence). V lost 5 bases and J 6 bases, leaving 10 bases between the germline ends. In DNA form, the CDR3 reads TGCAGTGCTCGTGAGGTGGATGAAAAACTGTTTTTT. Protein product: CSAREVDEKLFF.

This clonotype was recorded many times. The chain links TRBV4-3 to TRBJ1-3, with D perhaps matching TRBD1 (5 bases). The V gene's germline CDR1 is LGHNA and CDR2 YSLEER. The CDR3 is 17 amino acids. V lost 4 bases and J lost 1, with 17 bases in between. CDR3 sequence (DNA): TGCGCCAGCAGCCTTCATCGCTCGACAGTGTCTGGAAACACCATATATTTT. Translation: CASSLHRSTVSGNTIYF.

This clonotype was observed at least ten times. V gene TRBV2 combines with J gene TRBJ1-1; 7 nucleotides match TRBD1. The V segment lost 8 bases and the J segment 3 bases; nucleotides outside the gene matches: 9. CDR1 is SNHLY, CDR2 FYNNEI, per germline. The CDR3 consists of 14 residues. The chain's CDR3 is CASGRDRDDTEAFF. The CDR3 nucleotides are TGTGCCAGCGGACGAGACAGGGACGACACTGAAGCTTTCTTT.

CDR3 nucleotides: TGTGCCAGCAGCGTAGGGGTCCTGGGGGGGGCTGAAGCTTTCTTT. It is translated as CASSVGVLGGAEAFF. The chain has TRBV9 and TRBJ1-1; maybe TRBD1 (5 bases). The CDR3 is 15 amino acids. In germline, CDR1 is SGDLS, CDR2 YYNGEE. With 0 bases removed from V and 6 bases from J, the gap between germline ends came to 15 bases.

This clonotype has a count of ten or more. The genes are TRBV29-1 and TRBJ1-1; D perhaps matches TRBD1 (5 bases). V was pared by 6 bases and J by 5 bases, with 13 bases between. The germline V gene encodes CDR1 SQVTM and CDR2 ANQGSEA. The length of the CDR3 is 12 residues. The CDR3 DNA is TGCAGCGTCACCAGAAGGGGTACTGAAGCTTTCTTT. Translation gives CSVTRRGTEAFF.

This clonotype was detected a few times. V gene TRBV7-2 combines with J gene TRBJ2-6; 7 nucleotides line up with TRBD1. This CDR3 contains 16 residues. Germline loops: CDR1 SGHTA, CDR2 FQGNSA. The J segment lost 1 base and the V segment lost 4 bases, leaving 4 bases of the junction unmatched. The CDR3 nucleotides read TGTGCCAGCAGCTATCAGACAGGGTCTGGGGCCAACGTCCTGACTTTC. Translation gives CASSYQTGSGANVLTF.

This clonotype was seen more than once but under ten times. This chain connects TRBV20-1 to TRBJ1-6, with D uncertain. V was trimmed by 7 bases and J by 7 bases, leaving 14 bases between them. Germline-derived CDR1 and CDR2 are DFQATT and SNEGSKA (reference sequence). The CDR3 has 13 residues. The CDR3 nucleotides read TGCAGTGTTCGGGTCGTGGGGAATTCACCCCTCCACTTT. This encodes CSVRVVGNSPLHF.

This clonotype was seen a few times. The V gene is TRBV6-5, the J gene TRBJ2-3; D is ambiguous. The CDR3 totals 15 residues. From germline, CDR1 is MNHEY and CDR2 SVGAGI. V lost 6 bases and J lost 3, with 16 bases in between. The CDR3 coding sequence is TGTGCCAGCAGGAGATGGATGCGTAATACAGATACGCAGTATTTT. Its translation: CASRRWMRNTDTQYF.

This clonotype has ten or more counts. The CDR3 nucleotides are TGTGCCAGCAGCGGAGTCTTGAACACTGAAGCTTTCTTT. Translation: CASSGVLNTEAFF. This chain connects TRBV7-2 to TRBJ1-1; no definite D call. The CDR3 covers 13 residues. CDR1 and CDR2 from the germline V gene are SGHTA and FQGNSA. The V end lost 5 bases, the J end lost 0 bases, and 7 bases lay between the germline ends.

This clonotype was counted many times. The J gene is TRBJ1-6, the V gene TRBV6-5, with a possible D match to TRBD1 (6 bases). The germline CDR1 and CDR2 sequences are MNHEY and SVGAGI. The V end lost 4 bases, the J end lost 8 bases, and 15 bases lay between the germline ends. There are 15 residues in the CDR3. The CDR3 loop reads CASSWDTSRDSPLHF. DNA for the CDR3: TGTGCCAGCAGTTGGGACACCTCTCGGGATTCACCCCTCCACTTT.

This clonotype was seen a single time. It may be a read error: a sequence one base away is much more abundant. The CDR3 DNA is TGTGCCAGAAGTTACTCCCCAGGGTCTAATGAAAAACTGTTTTTT. Its protein product is CARSYSPGSNEKLFF. The chain employs TRBV6-5 and TRBJ1-4; D may be TRBD1 (5 bases). Per germline, CDR1 MNHEY and CDR2 SVGAGI. The CDR3 covers 15 residues.